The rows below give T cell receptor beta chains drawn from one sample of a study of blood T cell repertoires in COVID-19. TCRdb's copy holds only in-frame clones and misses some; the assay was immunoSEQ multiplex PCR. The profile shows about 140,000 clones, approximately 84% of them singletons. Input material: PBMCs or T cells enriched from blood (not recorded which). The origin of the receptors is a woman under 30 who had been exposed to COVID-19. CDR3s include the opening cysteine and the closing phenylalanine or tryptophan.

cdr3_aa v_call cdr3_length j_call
CASSLWQGEDTEAFF TRBV5-5 15 TRBJ1-1
CATSGTTFTEAFF TRBV19 13 TRBJ1-1
CASSEADRGAIKF TRBV6-1 13 TRBJ1-2
CASSSPGTGDEAFF TRBV19 14 TRBJ1-1
CASSYGTSTGELFF TRBV6-8 14 TRBJ2-2
CASSSRTGFEYGYTF TRBV7-2 15 TRBJ1-2
CASSQSTTQFF TRBV14 11 TRBJ2-1
CASTKGAAYNEQFF TRBV27 14 TRBJ2-1
CASSPGGGVREKLFF TRBV7-7 15 TRBJ1-4
CAISEIEGARNTEAFF TRBV10-3 16 TRBJ1-1
CASSPTLGGLAGVTGTGELFF TRBV5-1 21 TRBJ2-2
CASSPPGLAGGYNEQFF TRBV7-2 17 TRBJ2-1
CASSPPVAGTYNEQFF TRBV19 16 TRBJ2-1
CASSPPSGENSPLHF TRBV18 15 TRBJ1-6
CASSSIAGTEAFF TRBV12-3/TRBV12-4 13 TRBJ1-1
CASRFFGGRGNEQFF TRBV6-5 15 TRBJ2-1
CASSGQGRGQPQHF TRBV25-1 14 TRBJ1-5
CASQVQGTTDTQYF TRBV2 14 TRBJ2-3
CASSLAWRHGYTF TRBV7-9 13 TRBJ1-2
CSVGPRGSYEQYF TRBV29-1 13 TRBJ2-7
CASSAGGSGANVLTF TRBV28 15 TRBJ2-6
CASSYSVSGLPRGYTF TRBV6-5 16 TRBJ1-2
CAWKNTGSSYNSPLHF TRBV30 16 TRBJ1-6
CTSSQDGGDVPGANGYTF TRBV1 18 TRBJ1-2
CASSFLAGGPFSYEQYF TRBV27 17 TRBJ2-7
CASSSFNEQYF TRBV28 11 TRBJ2-7
CASSFYSNQPQHF TRBV28 13 TRBJ1-5
CASTEDNYNSPLHF TRBV2 14 TRBJ1-6
CAWDSLAGVTDTQYF TRBV30 15 TRBJ2-3
CASSGGRGYEQYF TRBV3-1/TRBV3-2 13 TRBJ2-7
CASSLKGQPLENTEAFF TRBV27 17 TRBJ1-1
CANDRSYGYTF TRBV2 11 TRBJ1-2
CASSVEGLAAYNEQFF TRBV9 16 TRBJ2-1
CASSLAQNTGELFF TRBV5-4 14 TRBJ2-2
CSVEGTSGRLQFF TRBV29-1 13 TRBJ2-1
CASSLSTVYEQYF TRBV27 13 TRBJ2-7
CASSPNSYGYTF TRBV27 12 TRBJ1-2
CASTYRNTGELFF TRBV27 13 TRBJ2-2
CAWSVSRERNLLYGYTF TRBV30 17 TRBJ1-2
CAWMTGAAAGNTIYF TRBV30 15 TRBJ1-3
CSAMDYEAFF TRBV20-1 10 TRBJ1-1
CASSSSGRAGNEQFF TRBV7-2 15 TRBJ2-1
CASSQAEEDTEAFF TRBV14 14 TRBJ1-1
CASRSIAGPAGELFF TRBV27 15 TRBJ2-2
CASKPMGVRLAGPSYEQYF TRBV28 19 TRBJ2-7
CASSVHEGEYYGYTF TRBV9 15 TRBJ1-2
CASSFSGSNEQFF TRBV11-1 13 TRBJ2-1
CSVRSGLSGYTF TRBV29-1 12 TRBJ1-2
CASLEGGDEKLFF TRBV2 13 TRBJ1-4
CATGDTNTGELFF TRBV24-1 13 TRBJ2-2
CASSARVSYEQYF TRBV7-8 13 TRBJ2-7
CASSALAGEWETQYF TRBV27 15 TRBJ2-5